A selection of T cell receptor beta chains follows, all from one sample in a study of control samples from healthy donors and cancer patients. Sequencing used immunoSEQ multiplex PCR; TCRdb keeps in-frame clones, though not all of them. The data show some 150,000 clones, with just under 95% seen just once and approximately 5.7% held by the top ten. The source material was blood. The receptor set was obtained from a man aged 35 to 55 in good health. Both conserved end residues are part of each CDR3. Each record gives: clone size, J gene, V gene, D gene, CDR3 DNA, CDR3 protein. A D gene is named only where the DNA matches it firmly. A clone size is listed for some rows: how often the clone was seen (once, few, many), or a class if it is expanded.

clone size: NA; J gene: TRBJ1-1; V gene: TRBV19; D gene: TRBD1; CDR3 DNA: TGTGCCAGTAGTGTGACAGGGGGAGGTACTGAAGCTTTCTTT; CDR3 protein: CASSVTGGGTEAFF
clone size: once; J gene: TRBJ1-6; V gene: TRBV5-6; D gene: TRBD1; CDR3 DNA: TGTGCCAGCACCCTTAGCCATGTGGGACAGGGGGCTTATAGTTCACCCCTCCACTTT; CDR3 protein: CASTLSHVGQGAYSSPLHF
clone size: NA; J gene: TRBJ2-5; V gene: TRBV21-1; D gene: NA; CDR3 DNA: TGTGCCAGCAGCGGGGCCGGGACTAGCCAAGAGACCCAGTACTTC; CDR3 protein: CASSGAGTSQETQYF
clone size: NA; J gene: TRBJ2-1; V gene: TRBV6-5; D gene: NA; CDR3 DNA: TGTGCCAGCGATCAGCGGCCTAGTGAGCAGTTCTTC; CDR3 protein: CASDQRPSEQFF
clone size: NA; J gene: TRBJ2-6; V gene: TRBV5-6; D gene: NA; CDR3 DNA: TGTGCCAGCAGCTTGGTGGGCGGGGCCAACGTCCTGACTTTC; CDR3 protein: CASSLVGGANVLTF
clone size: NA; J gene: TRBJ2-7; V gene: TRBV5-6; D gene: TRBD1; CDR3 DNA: TGTGCCAGCAGCTTCCTACAGGGGATCCACGAGCAGTACTTC; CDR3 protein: CASSFLQGIHEQYF
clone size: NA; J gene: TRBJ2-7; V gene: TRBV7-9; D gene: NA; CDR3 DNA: TGTGCCAGCAGCTTGTACCAGGGGTTTTACGAGCAGTACTTC; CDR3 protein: CASSLYQGFYEQYF
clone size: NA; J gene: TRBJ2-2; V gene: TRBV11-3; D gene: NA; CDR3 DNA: TGTGCCAGCAGCTTAGATAGCCCAGGTGGAAACACCGGGGAGCTGTTTTTT; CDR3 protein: CASSLDSPGGNTGELFF
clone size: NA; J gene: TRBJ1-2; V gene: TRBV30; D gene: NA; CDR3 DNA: TGTGCCTGGAGTGTCACCCAGGGTAACTATGGCTACACCTTC; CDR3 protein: CAWSVTQGNYGYTF
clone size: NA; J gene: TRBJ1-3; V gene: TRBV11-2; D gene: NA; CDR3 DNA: TGTGCCAGCAGCTTGGGGGGGACAACTGGAAACACCATATATTTT; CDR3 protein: CASSLGGTTGNTIYF